These 13 T cell receptor beta chains were all obtained from the same sample, sequenced in a study of blood T cell repertoires in COVID-19. Here immunoSEQ multiplex PCR was the method, and the copy in TCRdb shows in-frame clones only, minus some. There are fewer than 250,000 clones in the sample; over 80% occur only once, and under 4% lies in the top ten. Sequencing was performed on PBMCs or T cells enriched from blood (not recorded which). The source is a woman aged 30 to 39 who had been exposed to COVID-19.

This sequence joins TRBV6-5 and TRBJ2-3; 11 positions match TRBD2. This CDR3 comprises 15 residues. V was clipped by 5 bases and J by 2 bases; unmatched bases: 3. Germline V CDR1 and CDR2: MNHEY, SVGAGI. Here the CDR3 reads CASSPSGGTTDTQYF. The CDR3 DNA follows: TGTGCCAGCAGTCCTAGCGGGGGGACCACAGATACGCAGTATTTT.

In this sample, this clone turned up a few times. The chain is built from TRBV27 and TRBJ1-1, with no clear D. The CDR3 runs 14 residues. The V end lost 1 base, the J end lost 3 bases, and 9 bases lay between the germline ends. Germline V lookup: CDR1 MNHEY, CDR2 SMNVEV (reference sequence). DNA for the CDR3: TGTGCCAGCAGTTTATTGTTCAGATACACTGAAGCTTTCTTT. Translation gives CASSLLFRYTEAFF.

The chain employs TRBV2 and TRBJ2-7; D remains unclear. The germline V gene has CDR1 SNHLY and CDR2 FYNNEI. The CDR3 sequence is 10 residues long. V lost 6 bases to trimming and J lost 3 bases, with 3 bases between them. CDR3 amino acids: CASSGYEQYF. CDR3 in DNA: TGTGCCAGCAGCGGCTACGAGCAGTACTTC. The full variable domain, completed using reference TRBV2 and TRBJ2-7, is EPEVTQTPSHQVTQMGQEVILRCVPISNHLYFYWYRQILGQKVEFLVSFYNNEISEKSEIFDDQFSVERPDGSNFTLKIRSTKLEDSAMYFCASSGYEQYFGPGTRLTVT.

J is TRBJ1-5 and V is TRBV19; no firm D call. Trimming took off 6 bases at V and 4 bases at J, with 10 bases between the two ends. Germline assignment: CDR1 LNHDA and CDR2 SQIVND (reference sequence). CDR3 length: 13 amino acids. CDR3 nucleotide sequence: TGTGCCAGTAGGAGGGTCGATAATCAGCCCCAGCATTTT. This encodes CASRRVDNQPQHF.

V and J are TRBV30 and TRBJ1-1; D gene uncertain. Trimming stripped 2 bases from V and 4 bases from J, with 8 bases between. This CDR3 is built from 12 residues. The germline CDR1 and CDR2 sequences are GTSNPN and SVGIG (reference sequence). CDR3: CAWSRGRTEAFF. CDR3 sequence (DNA): TGTGCCTGGAGTAGAGGGCGCACTGAAGCTTTCTTT.

A note on this clone: An end of the junction differs from the germline gene, which may be a read error. This sequence joins TRBV7-7 and TRBJ2-7; D might be TRBD2 (7 bases). Germline V gene sequence: CDR1 SSHAT, CDR2 FNYEAQ (reference sequence). The CDR3 length is 16 residues. For the CDR3, the DNA is TGTGCTAGCAGCCGACGGGGGGCCTTAAGTCCCTACGAGCAGTACTTC. This encodes CASSRRGALSPYEQYF.

The chain couples TRBV3-1 (or the pseudogene TRBV3-2) to TRBJ2-5; possibly TRBD1 for D (5 bases). CDR3 length: 13 residues. V lost 2 bases and J lost 5, with 9 bases in between. Germline V lookup: CDR1 LGHDT, CDR2 YNNKEL (reference sequence). The CDR3 sequence is CASSQWGEETQYF. CDR3 nucleotide sequence: TGTGCCAGCAGCCAATGGGGCGAGGAGACCCAGTACTTC.

The chain links TRBV7-9 to TRBJ1-2; D is undetermined. Trimming removed 3 bases from V and 5 bases from J, with 13 bases in between. CDR3 length: 14 amino acids. Germline CDR1 and CDR2: SEHNR and FQNEAQ (reference sequence). CDR3 DNA: TGTGCCAGCAGCTTTGATAGCACAACTTATGGCTACACCTTC. This codes for CASSFDSTTYGYTF.

The gene calls are TRBV3-1 (or the pseudogene TRBV3-2) and TRBJ1-4; tentative D call: TRBD1 (6 bases). V lost 2 bases and J 7 bases, leaving 11 bases between the germline ends. This CDR3 spans 14 amino acids. Germline assignment: CDR1 LGHDT and CDR2 YNNKEL (reference sequence). CDR3 coding DNA: TGTGCCAGCAGCCAATGGGGAGGGGGTGAAAAACTGTTTTTT. This sequence encodes CASSQWGGGEKLFF.

The chain has TRBV7-2 and TRBJ1-4, with 11 bases identical to TRBD1. The CDR3 loop spans 15 amino acids. V shed 4 bases and J 10 bases; nucleotides not matched to a gene: 8. Germline V lookup: CDR1 SGHTA, CDR2 FQGNSA. CDR3 bases: TGTGCCAGCAGCTCGCCCGGGACAGGGGGTGTAAAACTGTTTTTT. Its translation is CASSSPGTGGVKLFF. Full variable domain (outside the CDR3, taken from reference TRBV7-2 and TRBJ1-4): GAGVSQSPSNKVTEKGKDVELRCDPISGHTALYWYRQSLGQGLEFLIYFQGNSAPDKSGLPSDRFSAERTGGSVSTLTIQRTQQEDSAVYLCASSSPGTGGVKLFFGSGTQLSVL.

The J gene is TRBJ1-5, the V gene TRBV9, with 7 bases matching TRBD1. Germline trimming cut 3 bases from V and 1 base from J; bases unmatched to any gene: 4. The CDR3 covers 15 residues. Germline lookup yields CDR1 SGDLS and CDR2 YYNGEE. The CDR3 nucleotides are TGTGCCAGCAGCGCAGGGGGATTCAGCAATCAGCCCCAGCATTTT. Translation: CASSAGGFSNQPQHF.

This chain connects TRBV7-2 to TRBJ2-7; TRBD1 might be the D (5 bases). CDR1 and CDR2 (germline): SGHTA, FQGNSA. Trimming took off 0 bases at V and 7 bases at J, with 19 bases between the two ends. This CDR3 spans 16 amino acids. The CDR3 reads CASSLASGSLPREQYF. The DNA of the CDR3 is TGTGCCAGCAGCTTAGCTTCAGGGTCCCTGCCGCGAGAGCAGTACTTC.

The rearrangement uses TRBV9 and TRBJ1-2, with D tentatively TRBD1 (6 bases). The germline V gene encodes CDR1 SGDLS and CDR2 YYNGEE. There are 16 residues in the CDR3. The V end lost 0 bases, the J end lost 0 bases, and 12 bases lay between the germline ends. The CDR3, as DNA: TGTGCCAGCAGCGTAGCTACAGGGCCGACTAACTATGGCTACACCTTC. It is translated as CASSVATGPTNYGYTF.